These 3 T cell receptor beta chains were all obtained from the same sample, sequenced in a study of blood T cell repertoires in COVID-19. TCRdb's table, derived via immunoSEQ multiplex PCR, lists solely in-frame clones and lacks some. This repertoire shows around 120,000 clones, around 81% found once; its top ten account for over 2%. The sequencing input was peripheral blood. These receptors were obtained from a man aged 65 to 79 with acute or convalescent COVID-19.

The chain recombines TRBV20-1 with TRBJ1-2; D is perhaps TRBD1 (5 bases). Trimming stripped 3 bases from V and 3 bases from J, with 14 bases between. From germline, CDR1 is DFQATT and CDR2 SNEGSKA (reference sequence). The CDR3 is 14 residues long. In DNA form, the CDR3 reads TGCAGTGCTAGTTTGAAGGGGCAGTACTATGGCTACACCTTC. It yields the protein CSASLKGQYYGYTF.

This clone was picked up one time. The chain uses TRBV7-2 and TRBJ2-3, with TRBD2 as a possible D gene (6 bases). Trimming shortened V by 6 bases and J by 2 bases, and 12 bases separated the two germline ends. Germline CDR1 is SGHTA and CDR2 is FQGNSA. This CDR3 has 14 amino acids. The CDR3 DNA is TGTGCCAGCAGTCCTGGACTATACACAGATACGCAGTATTTT. Protein: CASSPGLYTDTQYF. The variable domain in full, completed from reference TRBV7-2 and TRBJ2-3, reads GAGVSQSPSNKVTEKGKDVELRCDPISGHTALYWYRQSLGQGLEFLIYFQGNSAPDKSGLPSDRFSAERTGGSVSTLTIQRTQQEDSAVYLCASSPGLYTDTQYFGPGTRLTVL.

The rearrangement links TRBV15 to TRBJ1-2, with D possibly matching TRBD1 (6 bases). This CDR3 has 13 residues. Germline CDR1 and CDR2: LNHNV and YYDKDF (reference sequence). With 0 bases removed from V and 8 bases from J, the gap between germline ends came to 10 bases. The CDR3: CATSREQGGGYTF. CDR3 bases: TGTGCCACCAGCAGAGAACAGGGTGGGGGCTACACCTTC. Drawing the rest from reference TRBV15 and TRBJ1-2, the complete variable domain is DAMVIQNPRYQVTQFGKPVTLSCSQTLNHNVMYWYQQKSSQAPKLLFHYYDKDFNNEADTPDNFQSRRPNTSFCFLDIRSPGLGDTAMYLCATSREQGGGYTFGSGTRLTVV.